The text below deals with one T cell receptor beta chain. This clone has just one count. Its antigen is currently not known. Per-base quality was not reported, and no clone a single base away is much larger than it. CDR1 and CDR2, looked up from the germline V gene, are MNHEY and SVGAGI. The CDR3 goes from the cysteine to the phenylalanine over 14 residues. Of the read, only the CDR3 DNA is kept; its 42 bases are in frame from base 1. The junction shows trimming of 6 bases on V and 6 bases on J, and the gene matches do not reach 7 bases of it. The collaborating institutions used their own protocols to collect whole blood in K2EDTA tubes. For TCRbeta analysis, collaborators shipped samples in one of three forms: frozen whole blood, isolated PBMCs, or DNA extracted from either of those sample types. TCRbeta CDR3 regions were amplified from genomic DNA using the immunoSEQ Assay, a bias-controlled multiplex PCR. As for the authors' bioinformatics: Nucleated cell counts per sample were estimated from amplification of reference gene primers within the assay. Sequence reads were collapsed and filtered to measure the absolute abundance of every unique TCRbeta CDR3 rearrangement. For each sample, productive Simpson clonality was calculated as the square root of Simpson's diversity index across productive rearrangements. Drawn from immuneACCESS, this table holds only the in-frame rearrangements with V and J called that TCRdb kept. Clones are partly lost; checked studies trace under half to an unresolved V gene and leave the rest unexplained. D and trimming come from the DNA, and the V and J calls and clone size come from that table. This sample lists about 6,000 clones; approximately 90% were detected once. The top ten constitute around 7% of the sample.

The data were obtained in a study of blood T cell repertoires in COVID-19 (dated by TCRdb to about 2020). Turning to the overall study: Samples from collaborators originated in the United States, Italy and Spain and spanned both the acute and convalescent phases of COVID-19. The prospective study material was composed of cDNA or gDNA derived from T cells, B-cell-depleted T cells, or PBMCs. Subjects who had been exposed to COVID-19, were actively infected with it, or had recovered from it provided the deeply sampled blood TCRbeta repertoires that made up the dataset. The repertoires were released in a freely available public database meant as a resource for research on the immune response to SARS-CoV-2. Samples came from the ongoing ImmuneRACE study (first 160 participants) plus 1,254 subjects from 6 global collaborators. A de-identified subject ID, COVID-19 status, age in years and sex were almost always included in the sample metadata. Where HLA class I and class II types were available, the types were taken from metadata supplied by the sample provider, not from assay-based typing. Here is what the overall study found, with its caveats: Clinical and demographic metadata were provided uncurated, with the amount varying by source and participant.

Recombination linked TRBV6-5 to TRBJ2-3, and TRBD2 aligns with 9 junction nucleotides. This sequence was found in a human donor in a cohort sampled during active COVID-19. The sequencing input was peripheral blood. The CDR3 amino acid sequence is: CASRTSGGSDTQYF. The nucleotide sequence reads TGTGCCAGCAGGACTAGCGGCGGGTCGGATACGCAGTATTTT.